These T cell receptor beta chains were read from a single sample in a study of T cells in Graves' hyperthyroidism and ophthalmopathy. TCRdb independently ran MiXCR on the multiplex PCR reads; one entry per CDR3 protein. The table has over 350,000 distinct CDR3 sequences, around 15% seen once. The sample was blood. The source is a young man with Graves' ophthalmopathy. The CDR3 runs from the conserved cysteine through the conserved F or W. The order of the fields is J gene, D gene, clone size, V gene, CDR3 protein, CDR3 DNA. A D gene is named only where the DNA matches it firmly. Clone sizes are given selectively: once, few, many, or a class where the clone is expanded.

j_call: TRBJ2-1
d_call: TRBD2
clone_size: NA
v_call: TRBV20-1
cdr3_aa: CSAVPYAGLPYNEQFF
cdr3_nt: TGCAGTGCTGTCCCCTATGCGGGACTACCCTACAATGAGCAGTTCTTC

j_call: TRBJ1-1
d_call: NA
clone_size: many
v_call: TRBV5-1
cdr3_aa: CASSLFGGPLNTEAFF
cdr3_nt: TGCGCCAGCAGCTTGTTTGGGGGACCCTTGAACACTGAAGCTTTCTTT

j_call: TRBJ1-2
d_call: TRBD1
clone_size: NA
v_call: TRBV4-2
cdr3_aa: CASSQTDRVNYGYTF
cdr3_nt: TGTGCCAGCAGCCAAACGGACAGGGTTAACTATGGCTACACCTTC

j_call: TRBJ1-5
d_call: NA
clone_size: many
v_call: TRBV20-1
cdr3_aa: CSASRRSNQPQHF
cdr3_nt: TGCAGTGCTAGTCGCAGGAGCAATCAGCCCCAGCATTTT

j_call: TRBJ2-1
d_call: NA
clone_size: NA
v_call: TRBV25-1
cdr3_aa: CASSEWSDEQFF
cdr3_nt: TGTGCCAGCAGTGAATGGTCGGACGAGCAGTTCTTC

j_call: TRBJ1-5
d_call: NA
clone_size: NA
v_call: TRBV12-3/TRBV12-4
cdr3_aa: CASKGDLINQPQHF
cdr3_nt: TGTGCCAGCAAGGGGGACCTTATTAATCAGCCCCAGCATTTT

j_call: TRBJ2-5
d_call: TRBD2
clone_size: many
v_call: TRBV20-1
cdr3_aa: CSASQHGGGQTQYF
cdr3_nt: TGCAGTGCTAGCCAACACGGGGGGGGCCAGACCCAGTACTTC

j_call: TRBJ2-1
d_call: NA
clone_size: many
v_call: TRBV24-1
cdr3_aa: CATSEISSNEQFF
cdr3_nt: TGTGCCACCAGTGAAATCTCGAGTAATGAGCAGTTCTTC

j_call: TRBJ2-1
d_call: TRBD2
clone_size: NA
v_call: TRBV9
cdr3_aa: CASSAQAGGLGEQFF
cdr3_nt: TGTGCCAGCAGCGCTCAAGCGGGGGGGCTGGGTGAGCAGTTCTTC

j_call: TRBJ2-2
d_call: NA
clone_size: once
v_call: TRBV4-1
cdr3_aa: CASSQVQEFTGELLF
cdr3_nt: TGCGCCAGCAGCCAAGTGCAGGAATTCACCGGGGAGCTGCTTTTT

j_call: TRBJ1-4
d_call: NA
clone_size: many
v_call: TRBV6-1
cdr3_aa: CASSYGWGEKLFF
cdr3_nt: TGTGCCAGCAGTTATGGGTGGGGTGAAAAACTGTTTTTT

j_call: TRBJ2-1
d_call: NA
clone_size: many
v_call: TRBV20-1
cdr3_aa: CSARVPASFGGPRGNEQFF
cdr3_nt: TGCAGTGCTAGAGTTCCGGCTAGTTTCGGAGGGCCCAGAGGCAATGAGCAGTTCTTC

j_call: TRBJ1-5
d_call: NA
clone_size: NA
v_call: TRBV19
cdr3_aa: CASSIATYQPQHF
cdr3_nt: TGTGCCAGTAGTATAGCTACCTATCAGCCCCAGCATTTT

j_call: TRBJ2-5
d_call: NA
clone_size: many
v_call: TRBV20-1
cdr3_aa: CSARGLTSSETQYF
cdr3_nt: TGCAGTGCTAGAGGCTTGACTAGTTCGGAGACCCAGTACTTC

j_call: TRBJ1-5
d_call: NA
clone_size: few
v_call: TRBV15
cdr3_aa: CATSRDSGINQPQHF
cdr3_nt: TGTGCCACCAGCAGAGACTCCGGAATCAATCAGCCCCAGCATTTT

j_call: TRBJ1-2
d_call: NA
clone_size: NA
v_call: TRBV5-6
cdr3_aa: CASSWDLASYGYTF
cdr3_nt: TGTGCCAGCAGCTGGGACCTCGCAAGCTATGGCTACACCTTC

j_call: TRBJ2-5
d_call: NA
clone_size: few
v_call: TRBV5-6
cdr3_aa: CASSLGDGPIETQYF
cdr3_nt: TGTGCCAGCAGCTTGGGAGACGGCCCTATAGAGACCCAGTACTTC

j_call: TRBJ2-2
d_call: NA
clone_size: few
v_call: TRBV11-3
cdr3_aa: CASSLGFSSGELFF
cdr3_nt: TGTGCCAGCAGCTTAGGGTTTAGTTCCGGGGAGCTGTTTTTT

j_call: TRBJ2-6
d_call: NA
clone_size: NA
v_call: TRBV6-1
cdr3_aa: CASSEASGSGANVLTF
cdr3_nt: TGTGCCAGCAGTGAAGCCAGCGGATCTGGGGCCAACGTCCTGACTTTC

j_call: TRBJ2-1
d_call: TRBD2
clone_size: many
v_call: TRBV5-1
cdr3_aa: CASSSLAGESHSSYNEQFF
cdr3_nt: TGCGCCAGCAGTTCGCTAGCGGGAGAGAGTCACAGCTCCTACAATGAGCAGTTCTTC

j_call: TRBJ1-6
d_call: TRBD1
clone_size: NA
v_call: TRBV5-6
cdr3_aa: CASSITYRGSPLHF
cdr3_nt: TGTGCCAGCAGCATCACCTACAGGGGTTCACCCCTCCACTTT

j_call: TRBJ2-5
d_call: TRBD1
clone_size: few
v_call: TRBV19
cdr3_aa: CASSNGQGPETQYF
cdr3_nt: TGTGCCAGTAGTAACGGACAGGGACCAGAGACCCAGTACTTC

j_call: TRBJ2-3
d_call: TRBD2
clone_size: NA
v_call: TRBV7-3
cdr3_aa: CASSLIAGGPDTQYF
cdr3_nt: TGTGCCAGCAGCTTAATAGCGGGAGGGCCGGATACGCAGTATTTT

j_call: TRBJ2-7
d_call: NA
clone_size: few
v_call: TRBV6-1
cdr3_aa: CASSEKEREQYF
cdr3_nt: TGTGCCAGCAGTGAAAAGGAGAGGGAACAGTACTTC

j_call: TRBJ1-3
d_call: NA
clone_size: many
v_call: TRBV2
cdr3_aa: CASIAGDSGNTIYF
cdr3_nt: TGTGCCAGCATCGCGGGTGACTCTGGAAACACCATATATTTT

j_call: TRBJ1-2
d_call: NA
clone_size: many
v_call: TRBV5-1
cdr3_aa: CASSLSGNGYTF
cdr3_nt: TGCGCCAGCAGCTTGTCAGGGAATGGCTACACCTTC

j_call: TRBJ2-3
d_call: TRBD1
clone_size: many
v_call: TRBV20-1
cdr3_aa: CSAGTGVATSDTQYF
cdr3_nt: TGCAGTGCGGGGACAGGGGTGGCTACTAGTGATACGCAGTATTTT

j_call: TRBJ2-3
d_call: NA
clone_size: few
v_call: TRBV13
cdr3_aa: CASSTYSIPVSTDTQYF
cdr3_nt: TGTGCCAGCAGCACCTACAGTATTCCAGTTAGTACAGATACGCAGTATTTT

j_call: TRBJ2-5
d_call: NA
clone_size: many
v_call: TRBV3-1
cdr3_aa: CASSQDFVRGGETQYF
cdr3_nt: TGTGCCAGCAGCCAAGATTTTGTGCGCGGAGGAGAGACCCAGTACTTC

j_call: TRBJ2-6
d_call: NA
clone_size: NA
v_call: TRBV6-5
cdr3_aa: CASSYMPGANVLTF
cdr3_nt: TGTGCCAGCAGTTACATGCCTGGGGCCAACGTCCTGACTTTC

j_call: TRBJ2-5
d_call: TRBD2
clone_size: few
v_call: TRBV6-5
cdr3_aa: CAGSYSGSGGAGETQYF
cdr3_nt: TGTGCCGGCAGTTACTCGGGTAGCGGGGGGGCTGGAGAGACCCAGTACTTC